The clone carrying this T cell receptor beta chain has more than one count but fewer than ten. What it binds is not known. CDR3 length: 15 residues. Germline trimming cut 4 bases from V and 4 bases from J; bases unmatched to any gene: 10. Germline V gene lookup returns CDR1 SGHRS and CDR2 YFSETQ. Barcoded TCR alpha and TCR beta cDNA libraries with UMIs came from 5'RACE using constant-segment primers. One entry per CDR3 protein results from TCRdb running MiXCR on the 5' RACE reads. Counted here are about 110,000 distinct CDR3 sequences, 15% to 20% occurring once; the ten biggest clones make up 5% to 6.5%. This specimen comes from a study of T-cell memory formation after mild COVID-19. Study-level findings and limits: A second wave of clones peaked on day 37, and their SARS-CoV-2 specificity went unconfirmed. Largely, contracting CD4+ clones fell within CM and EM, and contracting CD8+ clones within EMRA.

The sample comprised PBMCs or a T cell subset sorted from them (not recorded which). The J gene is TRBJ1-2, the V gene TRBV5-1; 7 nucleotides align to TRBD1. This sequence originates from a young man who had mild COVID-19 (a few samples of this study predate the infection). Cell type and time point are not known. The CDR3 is CASSQSPQGIYGYTF. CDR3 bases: TGCGCCAGCAGCCAATCACCACAGGGGATCTATGGCTACACCTTC. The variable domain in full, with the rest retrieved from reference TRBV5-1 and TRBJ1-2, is KAGVTQTPRYLIKTRGQQVTLSCSPISGHRSVSWYQQTPGQGLQFLFEYFSETQRNKGNFPGRFSGRQFSNSRSEMNVSTLELGDSALYLCASSQSPQGIYGYTFGSGTRLTVV.